What follows is one T cell receptor beta chain and its context. Its antigen is not identified. The sample belongs to a study of human T cells and chemical hapten exposure. Study-level background: Patches with 0.01% DPC went on the upper back, and the tests were read at 6 days.

TCRdb re-called the RACE reads with MiXCR, one entry per CDR3 protein. This table holds approximately 80,000 distinct CDR3 sequences, 10% to 15% found once. This sample's time point: patch test 3, about 24 weeks after DPC sensitization. Treatment described: therapeutic diphenylcyclopropenone sensitization with weekly scalp DPC. Whole-study results and caveats: Expanded TCRs made up significantly more big CDR3 similarity clusters than controls did.

The source was whole blood, collected in connection with sensitization to the hapten diphenylcyclopropenone (DPC). This TCR was recovered from a woman in her fifties or sixties with alopecia areata. Some clones in this sample may be carry-over from other donors' samples.

CDR3 coding DNA: TGCGCCAGCAGCTTGGCCCCGGGTCCACAAGAGACCCAGTACTTC. It yields the protein CASSLAPGPQETQYF. The V and J genes are TRBV5-1 and TRBJ2-5, with D unresolved. The germline CDR1 and CDR2 sequences are SGHRS and YFSETQ. V lost 0 bases and J lost 2, with 11 bases in between. The CDR3 consists of 15 residues. The full variable domain, in which reference TRBV5-1 and TRBJ2-5 provide the parts outside the CDR3, is KAGVTQTPRYLIKTRGQQVTLSCSPISGHRSVSWYQQTPGQGLQFLFEYFSETQRNKGNFPGRFSGRQFSNSRSEMNVSTLELGDSALYLCASSLAPGPQETQYFGPGTRLLVL.